This T cell receptor beta chain derives from a study of post-analysis software for immune sequencing data. At the level of the study: Multiple sclerosis in the patients followed relapsing-remitting, secondary progressive and progressive-relapsing courses. Study results and caveats: When compared against controls, multiple sclerosis patients showed significantly lower normalized Chao1 diversity. TRBV segments more frequent in patients than in controls numbered several and included TRBV5-6, TRBV5-1 and TRBV20-1.

This clonotype was seen more than once but under ten times. Its antigen remains unknown. Unique molecular identifiers were present in the TCR beta cDNA libraries. There were about 1 to 10 million T cells, and 510,000 or so cDNA molecules came from them. Via MiXCR, TCRdb re-called the PCR reads, giving one row per CDR3 protein. This sample has about 540,000 distinct CDR3 sequences; approximately 34% occur once, and the top ten carry 6%. V lost 4 bases and J 11 bases, leaving 5 bases between the germline ends. Germline CDR1 is SQVTM and CDR2 is ANQGSEA. This CDR3 region has 8 residues. The source material was blood. The rearrangement joins TRBV29-1 to TRBJ1-1; no definite D call. The clonotype comes from a girl aged 2-17 years with multiple sclerosis. CDR3 sequence reads: CSVGIAFF. CDR3 in DNA: TGCAGCGTTGGAATCGCTTTCTTT.